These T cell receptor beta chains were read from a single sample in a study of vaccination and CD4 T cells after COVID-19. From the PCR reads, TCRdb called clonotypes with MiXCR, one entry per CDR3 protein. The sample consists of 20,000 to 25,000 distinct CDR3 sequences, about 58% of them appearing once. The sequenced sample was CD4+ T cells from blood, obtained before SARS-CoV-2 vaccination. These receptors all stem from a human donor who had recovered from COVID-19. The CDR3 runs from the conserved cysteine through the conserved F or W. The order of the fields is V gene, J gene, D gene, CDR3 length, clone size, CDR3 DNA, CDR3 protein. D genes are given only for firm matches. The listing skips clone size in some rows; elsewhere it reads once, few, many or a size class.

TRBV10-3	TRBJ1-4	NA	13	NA	TGTGCCATCAGTGAACACAGGAATGAAAAACTGTTTTTT	CAISEHRNEKLFF
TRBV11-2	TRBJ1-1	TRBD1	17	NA	TGTGCCAGCAGCTTGCGACAGGGGCGGAGTTGGAGCACTGAAGCTTTCTTT	CASSLRQGRSWSTEAFF
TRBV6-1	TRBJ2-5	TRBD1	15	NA	TGTGCCAGCATTATCTTGGACAGGTTCCAAGAGACCCAGTACTTC	CASIILDRFQETQYF
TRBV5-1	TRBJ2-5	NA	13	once	TGCGCCAGCAGCTTGTCACGCGGAGAGACCCAGTACTTC	CASSLSRGETQYF
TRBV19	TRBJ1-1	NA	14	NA	TGTGCCAGTAGTATTGGTCGAAAGAACACTGAAGCTTTCTTT	CASSIGRKNTEAFF
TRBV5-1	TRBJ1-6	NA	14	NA	TGCGCCAGCAGCTGGGACAACTATAATTCACCCCTCCACTTT	CASSWDNYNSPLHF
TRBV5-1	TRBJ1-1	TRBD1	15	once	TGCGCCAGCAGAATATCTACAGGGGGTGGTACTGAAGCTTTCTTT	CASRISTGGGTEAFF
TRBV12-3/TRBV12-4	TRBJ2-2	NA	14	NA	TGTGCCAGCAGTTTTCGAGAAAACACCGGGGAGCTGTTTTTT	CASSFRENTGELFF
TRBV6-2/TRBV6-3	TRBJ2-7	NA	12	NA	TGTGCCAGGGGAAAAAGGGGCTACGAGCAGTACTTC	CARGKRGYEQYF
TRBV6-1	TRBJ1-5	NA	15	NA	TGTGCCAGCTGGCAGACACAACCGATCAATCAGCCCCAGCATTTT	CASWQTQPINQPQHF
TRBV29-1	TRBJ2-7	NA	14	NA	TGCAGCGTTGTAAGGGGGAGGACTTCCGGGGAGCAGTACTTC	CSVVRGRTSGEQYF
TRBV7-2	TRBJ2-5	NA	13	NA	TGTGCCAGCAGCTCCCAGGGGCAAGAGACCCAGTACTTC	CASSSQGQETQYF
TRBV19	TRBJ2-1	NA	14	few	TGTGCCACCAACCCTCCCCCTGGATACAATGAGCAGTTCTTC	CATNPPPGYNEQFF
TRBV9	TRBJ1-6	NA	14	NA	TGTGCCAGCAGCTCGGAGGTCGATAATTCACCCCTCCACTTT	CASSSEVDNSPLHF
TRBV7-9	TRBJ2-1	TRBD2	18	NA	TGTGCCAGCAGCCGCGGGACTAGCGGGAGGGCGTCCTACAATGAGCAGTTCTTC	CASSRGTSGRASYNEQFF
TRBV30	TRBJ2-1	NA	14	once	TGTGCCTGGAACCGCTGGCGGGGCAACAATGAGCAGTTCTTC	CAWNRWRGNNEQFF
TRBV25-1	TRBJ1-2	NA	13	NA	TGTGCCAGCAGCTTCCGGGACCGCGGGGGCTACACCTTC	CASSFRDRGGYTF
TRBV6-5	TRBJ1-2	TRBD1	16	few	TGTGCCAGCAGTTACAGGAGGACAGGGGGGGCCTATGGCTACACCTTC	CASSYRRTGGAYGYTF